This TCR beta chain was sequenced for a study of cytomegalovirus exposure and HLA in healthy donors. Findings of the study overall: Investigators reported more than 150 TCR beta chains as tied to cytomegalovirus. A later analysis associated 15,000 or so TCR beta sequences with HLA alleles at a 0.05 false discovery rate.

A word on this clone: The target antigen is unknown.

Germline V lookup: CDR1 MNHNY, CDR2 SVGAGI (reference sequence). The CDR3 loop spans 16 amino acids. The V gene lost 10 bases and the J gene lost 2 bases, with 21 bases spanning the gap. Healthy bone marrow donors supplied every sample. Although they were nominally healthy when sampled, donors likely had unrecorded immune exposures. Both 60 Vbeta primers and 13 Jbeta primers went into the PCR. Sequencing was performed with immunoSEQ multiplex PCR; in TCRdb, only in-frame clones are kept and a portion is missing. The top ten clones hold around 3.2% of a sample with about 160,000 clones, more than 75% of them seen once.

The clonotype was recovered from a human donor in good health. The chain has TRBV6-6 and TRBJ1-3; unclear D gene. The specimen sequenced was PBMCs. The CDR3 protein is CATDDGPSRAGNTIYF. CDR3 DNA sequence: TGTGCCACCGACGATGGGCCCAGTCGTGCTGGAAACACCATATATTTT.